This TCR beta chain was obtained from a study of T cells in Graves' hyperthyroidism and ophthalmopathy. The table lists this clonotype with a few counts. The target antigen is unknown. Authors of the study amplified TCR beta CDR3 regions from RNA transcripts. The TCR CDR3 was amplified in a first-round RT-PCR using the HTBI primer set. TCRdb re-called the multiplex PCR reads with MiXCR, one entry per CDR3 protein. The sample contains 540,000 or so distinct CDR3 sequences, 15% to 19% of which appear only once. The V end was cut by 6 bases, the J end by 0 bases, with 12 bases between. Germline CDR1 and CDR2: SQVTM and ANQGSEA. The CDR3 loop spans 14 amino acids. For Graves' hyperthyroidism to be stable, ophthalmopathy could not progress within 18 months. Study results and caveats: Among clonotypes expanded in thyroid above 0.001, most were also found in blood. In the analysis, a 13 V-J model separated ophthalmopathy from stable hyperthyroidism.

The TCR comes from a woman in her twenties or thirties with Graves' hyperthyroidism. The J gene is TRBJ1-5, the V gene TRBV29-1; D ambiguous. What was sequenced was blood. CDR3 residues: CSVAAENSNQPQHF. In nucleotides, the CDR3 is TGCAGCGTCGCCGCAGAGAATAGCAATCAGCCCCAGCATTTT.